This T cell receptor beta chain was documented in a study of T cell responses to AZD1222 COVID-19 vaccine. Study-level results: Spike was spanned by vaccine-associated CD4 TCRs, which were dominant at 160-218 and 743-854. No repertoire was sampled before or during the peak T cell response, only after it. Spike-specific TCR breadth and depth grew following two AZD1222 doses.

Only in-frame clones appear in the TCRdb table, and some are missing; sequencing was by immunoSEQ multiplex PCR. The sample gives around 140,000 clones, around nine tenths of which show up once; roughly 10% is in the top ten. Comment on this clone: Its antigen is not identified.

Looked up from germline, CDR1 is SNHLY and CDR2 is FYNNEI. The CDR3 extends over 15 amino acids. Trimming pared 2 bases from V and 1 base from J, leaving 11 bases between. The chain couples TRBV2 to TRBJ1-1; D remains ambiguous. The material sequenced was peripheral blood, taken 28 days after the second AZD1222 dose. This clonotype was sampled from an adult who received the AZD1222 COVID-19 vaccine. In nucleotides, the CDR3 is TGTGCCAGCAGTGAAAGCCTCCGACAGAACACTGAAGCTTTCTTT. Protein sequence: CASSESLRQNTEAFF.